This T cell receptor beta chain stems from a study of shared clonotypes between healthy human individuals. Trimming cost V 0 bases and J 2 bases; bases outside gene matches: 5. The CDR3 sequence is 15 residues long. Per germline, CDR1 SGDLS and CDR2 YYNGEE. Sequenced by immunoSEQ multiplex PCR; TCRdb stores in-frame clones only, minus some. This repertoire shows approximately 2.5 million clones, just over 90% found once; its top ten account for 0.11% to 0.15%. The specimen sequenced was naive CD4+ T cells sorted from blood. Stated subset: CD45RA+ positively selected. This chain connects TRBV9 to TRBJ2-7; 7 bases map to TRBD1. This sequence originates from a man aged 18 to 30 in good health. DNA for the CDR3: TGTGCCAGCAGCGTAGGGACAGGACATGCCTACGAGCAGTACTTC. Amino acids: CASSVGTGHAYEQYF. The whole variable domain, remainder taken from reference TRBV9 and TRBJ2-7, is DSGVTQTPKHLITATGQRVTLRCSPRSGDLSVYWYQQSLDQGLQFLIQYYNGEERAKGNILERFSAQQFPDLHSELNLSSLELGDSALYFCASSVGTGHAYEQYFGPGTRLTVT.